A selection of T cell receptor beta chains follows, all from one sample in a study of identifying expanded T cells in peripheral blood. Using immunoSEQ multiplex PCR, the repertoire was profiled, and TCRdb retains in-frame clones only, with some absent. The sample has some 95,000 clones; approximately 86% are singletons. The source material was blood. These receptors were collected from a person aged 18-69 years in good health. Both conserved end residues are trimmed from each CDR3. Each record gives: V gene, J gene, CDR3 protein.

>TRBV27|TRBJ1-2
ASRTGSGSWGGYT
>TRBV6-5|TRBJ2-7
ASRLTGGTGYEQY
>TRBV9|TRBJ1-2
ASSTRDWGYT
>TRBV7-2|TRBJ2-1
ASKPRTGDKF
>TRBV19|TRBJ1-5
ATAGQGPYSNQPQH
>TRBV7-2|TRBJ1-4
ASRPTGRGEKLF
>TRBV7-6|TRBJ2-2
ASSTTSGNTGELF
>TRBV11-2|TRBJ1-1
ASSFGQGHTEAF
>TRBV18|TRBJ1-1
ASSATGGYTEAF
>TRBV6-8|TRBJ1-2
ASSEGWGYT
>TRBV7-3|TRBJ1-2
VSAEATIYGYT
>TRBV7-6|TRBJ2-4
ASSRARGNIQY
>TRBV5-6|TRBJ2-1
ASRADRRSYNEQF
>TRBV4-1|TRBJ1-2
ASSHQGGGENGYT
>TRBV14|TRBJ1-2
ASSQDYSRGGYT
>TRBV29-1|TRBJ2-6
SVRVPFAGANVLT
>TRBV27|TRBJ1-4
ASSPGTVGREKLF
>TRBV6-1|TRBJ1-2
ASSEPEGLGYT
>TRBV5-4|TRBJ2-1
ASSFRSSPYNEQF
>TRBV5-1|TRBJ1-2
ASSPWTGGNIHYGYT
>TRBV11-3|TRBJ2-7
ASSLDGQRSEQY
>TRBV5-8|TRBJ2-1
ASSSGPYNEQF